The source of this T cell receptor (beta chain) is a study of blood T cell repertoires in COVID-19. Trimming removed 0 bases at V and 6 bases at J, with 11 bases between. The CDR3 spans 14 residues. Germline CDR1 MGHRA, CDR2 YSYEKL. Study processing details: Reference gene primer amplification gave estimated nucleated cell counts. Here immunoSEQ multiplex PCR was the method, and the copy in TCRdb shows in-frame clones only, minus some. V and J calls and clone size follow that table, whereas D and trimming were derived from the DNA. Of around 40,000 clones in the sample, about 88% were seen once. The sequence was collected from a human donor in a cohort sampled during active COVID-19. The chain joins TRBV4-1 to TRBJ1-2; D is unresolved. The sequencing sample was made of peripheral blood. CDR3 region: CASSQDFPADGYTF. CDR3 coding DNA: TGCGCCAGCAGCCAAGACTTTCCGGCGGATGGCTACACCTTC.